This T cell receptor beta chain was sequenced for a study of blood T cell repertoires in COVID-19. Across the study: Sites in the United States, Italy and Spain provided acute and convalescent COVID-19 samples. Sources were T cells, B-cell-depleted T cells, or PBMCs; the material itself was cDNA or gDNA.

Germline V gene data show CDR1 as SNHLY and CDR2 as FYNNEI. Trimming took 6 bases from V and 7 from J; bases not matched to a gene: 5. This CDR3 region has 13 residues. Original processing notes: From reference gene primer amplification, estimates of nucleated cell counts were derived. Repertoires were generated with immunoSEQ multiplex PCR, while TCRdb's copy carries only in-frame clones and drops some. V, J and clone size reflect that table, while D and trimming were determined from the DNA. The table includes about 170,000 clones, 84% detected once. The chain uses TRBV2 and TRBJ1-5; 8 nucleotides agree with TRBD1. Sequenced material: peripheral blood. This receptor was obtained from a man aged 35-49 years who had recovered from COVID-19. The CDR3 coding sequence is TGTGCCAGCAGGGACAGGGAACAACAGCCCCAGCATTTT. Amino acids: CASRDREQQPQHF.